The 10 T cell receptor beta chains listed next were all sequenced from one sample in a study of OX40 agonist ivuxolimab in advanced cancers. Some clones are missing from TCRdb's copy, which holds only in-frame ones; the method was immunoSEQ multiplex PCR. The table has 30,000 to 45,000 clones, around 80% seen once. This specimen was CD4+ or CD8+ T cells sorted from blood, taken in a trial of the OX40 agonist ivuxolimab. The receptors come from an adult with an advanced solid tumor such as melanoma, head and neck, liver or kidney cancer.

This clone was recorded only once. The genes are TRBV6-5 and TRBJ2-7; no clear D. Germline V gene lookup returns CDR1 MNHEY and CDR2 SVGAGI. Trimming removed 5 bases at V and 11 bases at J, with 16 bases between. The CDR3 totals 12 residues. The CDR3 sequence: CASSDTAWAKYF. CDR3 DNA sequence: TGTGCCAGCAGTGATACGGCGTGGGCGAAGTACTTC.

This chain joins TRBV7-2 and TRBJ1-6; D is undetermined. CDR3 length: 15 residues. Trimming took off 1 base at V and 7 bases at J, with 11 bases between the two ends. Germline CDR1 and CDR2: SGHTA and FQGNSA. The DNA of the CDR3 is TGTGCCAGCAGCTTAGGTTCTACGGCCAATTCACCCCTCCACTTT. It encodes CASSLGSTANSPLHF.

This chain links TRBV7-6 with TRBJ2-5; TRBD2 agrees at 9 bases. CDR1 and CDR2 (germline): SGHVS, FNYEAQ. Trimming cost V 1 base and J 4 bases; bases outside gene matches: 7. This CDR3 has 16 amino acids. CDR3 DNA sequence: TGTGCCAGCAGCTTAGAGAGCGGGGGGACGGGAGAGACCCAGTACTTC. Amino acids: CASSLESGGTGETQYF.

CDR3 sequence reads: CASSLYSYNEQFF. Here the CDR3 DNA reads TGTGCCAGCAGTTTATACAGTTACAATGAGCAGTTCTTC. The chain combines TRBV27 with TRBJ2-1; D not resolved. Trimming removed 1 base from V and 4 bases from J, with 5 bases in between. The CDR3 is made up of 13 amino acids. CDR1 is MNHEY and CDR2 is SMNVEV in the germline V gene (reference sequence).

V is TRBV7-2 and J is TRBJ2-5, with D possibly matching TRBD2 (6 bases). Germline CDR1 reads SGHTA; CDR2 reads FQGNSA. Between the trimmed V and J ends, which lost 2 bases and 1 base, there was a span of 11 bases. This CDR3 comprises 15 residues. The CDR3, as DNA: TGTGCCAGCAGCTTAACTCTGGGGGGCCAAGAGACCCAGTACTTC. Translated: CASSLTLGGQETQYF.

The CDR3 bases are TGTGCCAGCATGACTACGAACACCGGGGAGCTGTTTTTT. Translation gives CASMTTNTGELFF. This chain joins TRBV28 and TRBJ2-2; D perhaps matches TRBD2 (5 bases). Germline CDR1 reads MDHEN; CDR2 reads SYDVKM. The V and J ends lost 7 bases and 0 bases respectively, with 6 bases between them. CDR3 size: 13 residues.

A few counts support this clone. The chain links TRBV7-8 to TRBJ1-5; D gene unclear. Germline CDR1 SGHVS, CDR2 FQNEAQ. The germline V and J ends were trimmed by 5 bases and 7 bases, with 12 bases remaining between them. The CDR3 loop spans 13 amino acids. The CDR3 bases are TGTGCCAGCAGCCCGTCTGCCGGCCAGCCCCAGCATTTT. This encodes CASSPSAGQPQHF.

The genes are TRBV18 and TRBJ2-5; D remains ambiguous. The CDR3 contains 14 residues. Between the trimmed V and J ends, which lost 1 base and 5 bases, there was a span of 11 bases. CDR1 is KGHSH, CDR2 LQKENI, per germline. The DNA for the CDR3 is TGTGCCAGCTCACCACGGGGTGCACAGGAGACCCAGTACTTC. It encodes CASSPRGAQETQYF.

As regards this clone: The identical CDR3 is also encoded by other nucleotide sequences in the sample. The chain uses TRBV9 and TRBJ2-6; perhaps TRBD1 as D (6 bases). Germline-derived CDR1 and CDR2 are SGDLS and YYNGEE. The CDR3 extends over 15 amino acids. V was clipped by 3 bases and J by 0 bases, with 7 bases between them. CDR3 nucleotide sequence: TGTGCCAGCAGCGCACAGGGCTCTGGGGCCAACGTCCTGACTTTC. Amino acids: CASSAQGSGANVLTF.

Of note for this clone: Without the conserved terminal phenylalanine or tryptophan, this CDR3 likely stems from a read error. It is unclear where the CDR3 begins or ends on the DNA, so no DNA is shown, and the CDR3 is as TCRdb lists it. The chain recombines TRBV5-4 with TRBJ2-4. The germline gives CDR1 SGHNT, CDR2 YYREEE (reference sequence). From its first to its last residue, the CDR3 has 12 amino acids. CDR3 residues: CASSLAKGRSTY.